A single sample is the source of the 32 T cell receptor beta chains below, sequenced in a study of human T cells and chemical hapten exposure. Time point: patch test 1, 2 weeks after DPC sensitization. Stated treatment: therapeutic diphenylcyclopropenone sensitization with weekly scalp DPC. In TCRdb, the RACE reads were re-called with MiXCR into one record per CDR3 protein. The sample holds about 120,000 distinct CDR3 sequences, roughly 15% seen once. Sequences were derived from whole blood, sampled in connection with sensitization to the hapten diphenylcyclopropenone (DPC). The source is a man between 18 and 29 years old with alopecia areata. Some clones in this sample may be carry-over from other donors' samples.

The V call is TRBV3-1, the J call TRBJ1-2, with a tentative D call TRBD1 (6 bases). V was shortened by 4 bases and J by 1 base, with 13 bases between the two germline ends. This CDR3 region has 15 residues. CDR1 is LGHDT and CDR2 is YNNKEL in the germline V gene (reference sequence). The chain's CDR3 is CASSLSWTVNYGYTF. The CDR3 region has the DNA TGTGCCAGCAGCCTGTCCTGGACAGTTAACTATGGCTACACCTTC.

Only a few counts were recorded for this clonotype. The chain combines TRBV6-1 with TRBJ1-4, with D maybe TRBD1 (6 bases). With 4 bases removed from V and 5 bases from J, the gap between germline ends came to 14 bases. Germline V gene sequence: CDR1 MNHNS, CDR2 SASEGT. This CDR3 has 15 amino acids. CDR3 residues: CASSAYRAGNEKLFF. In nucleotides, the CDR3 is TGTGCCAGCAGTGCCTACAGGGCGGGAAATGAAAAACTGTTTTTT.

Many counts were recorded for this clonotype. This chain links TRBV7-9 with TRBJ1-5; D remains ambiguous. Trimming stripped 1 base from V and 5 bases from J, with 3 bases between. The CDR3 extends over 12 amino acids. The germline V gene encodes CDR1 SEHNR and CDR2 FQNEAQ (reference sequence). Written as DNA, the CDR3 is TGTGCCAGCAGCTTAGGGGATCAGCCCCAGCATTTT. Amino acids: CASSLGDQPQHF.

The CDR3 sequence is CASSLVIGGTQYF. DNA of the CDR3: TGTGCCAGCAGCTTAGTTATTGGAGGTACGCAGTATTTT. V gene TRBV7-2 combines with J gene TRBJ2-3; possible D gene TRBD2, 5 bases. The length of the CDR3 is 13 residues. Germline V gene data show CDR1 as SGHTA and CDR2 as FQGNSA. The V gene lost 1 base and the J gene lost 8 bases, with 10 bases spanning the gap.

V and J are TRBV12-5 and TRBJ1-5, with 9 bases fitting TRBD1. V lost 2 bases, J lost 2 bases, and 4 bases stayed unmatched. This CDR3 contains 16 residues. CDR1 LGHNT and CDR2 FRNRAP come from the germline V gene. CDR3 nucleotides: TGTGCTAGTGGTTTGACAGGGGGCTTGGGCAATCAGCCCCAGCATTTT. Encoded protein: CASGLTGGLGNQPQHF. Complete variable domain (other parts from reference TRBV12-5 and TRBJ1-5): DARVTQTPRHKVTEMGQEVTMRCQPILGHNTVFWYRQTMMQGLELLAYFRNRAPLDDSGMPKDRFSAEMPDATLATLKIQPSEPRDSAVYFCASGLTGGLGNQPQHFGDGTRLSIL.

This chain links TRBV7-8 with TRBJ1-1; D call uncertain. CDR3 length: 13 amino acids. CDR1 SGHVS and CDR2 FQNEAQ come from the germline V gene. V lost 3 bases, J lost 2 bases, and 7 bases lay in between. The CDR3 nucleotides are TGTGCCAGCAGCTTGGCAATTAACACTGAAGCTTTCTTT. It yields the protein CASSLAINTEAFF. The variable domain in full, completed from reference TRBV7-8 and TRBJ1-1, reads GAGVSQSPRYKVAKRGQDVALRCDPISGHVSLFWYQQALGQGPEFLTYFQNEAQLDKSGLPSDRFFAERPEGSVSTLKIQRTQQEDSAVYLCASSLAINTEAFFGQGTRLTVV.

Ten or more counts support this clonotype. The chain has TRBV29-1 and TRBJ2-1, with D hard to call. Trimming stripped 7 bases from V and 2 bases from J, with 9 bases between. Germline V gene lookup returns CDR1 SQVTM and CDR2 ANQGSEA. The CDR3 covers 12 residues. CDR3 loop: CSGARPYNEQFF. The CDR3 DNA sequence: TGCAGCGGGGCACGACCCTACAATGAGCAGTTCTTC.

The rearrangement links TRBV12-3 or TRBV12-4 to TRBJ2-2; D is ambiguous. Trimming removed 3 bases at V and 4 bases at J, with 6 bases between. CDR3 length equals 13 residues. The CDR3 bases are TGTGCCAGCAGTTTTGGACCCACCGGGGAGCTGTTTTTT. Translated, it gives CASSFGPTGELFF.

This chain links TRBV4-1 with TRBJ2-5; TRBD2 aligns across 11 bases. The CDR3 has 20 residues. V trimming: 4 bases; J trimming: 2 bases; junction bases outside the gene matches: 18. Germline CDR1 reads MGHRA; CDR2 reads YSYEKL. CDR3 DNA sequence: TGCGCCAGCAGCCCTGAACCGTCAGGGACTAGCGGATTTCGTCAAGAGACCCAGTACTTC. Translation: CASSPEPSGTSGFRQETQYF.

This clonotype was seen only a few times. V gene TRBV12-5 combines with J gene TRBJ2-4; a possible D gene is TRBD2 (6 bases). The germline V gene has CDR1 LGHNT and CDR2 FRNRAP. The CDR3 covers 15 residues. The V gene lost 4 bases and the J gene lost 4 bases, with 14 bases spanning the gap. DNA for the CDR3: TGTGCTAGTGGTTCTCGCGGGGCGGGTAAAAACATTCAGTACTTC. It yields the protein CASGSRGAGKNIQYF.

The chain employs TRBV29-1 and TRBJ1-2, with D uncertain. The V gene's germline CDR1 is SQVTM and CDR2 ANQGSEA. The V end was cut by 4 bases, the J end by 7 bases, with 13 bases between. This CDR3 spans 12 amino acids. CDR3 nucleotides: TGCAGCGTTGGGTCGCTCGATGTTGGCTACACCTTC. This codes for CSVGSLDVGYTF.

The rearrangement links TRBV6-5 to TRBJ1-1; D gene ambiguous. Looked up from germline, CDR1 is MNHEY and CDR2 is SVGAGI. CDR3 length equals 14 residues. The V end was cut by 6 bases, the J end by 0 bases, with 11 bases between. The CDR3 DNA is TGTGCCAGCAGGGCCGGGTCCCTGAACACTGAAGCTTTCTTT. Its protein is CASRAGSLNTEAFF.

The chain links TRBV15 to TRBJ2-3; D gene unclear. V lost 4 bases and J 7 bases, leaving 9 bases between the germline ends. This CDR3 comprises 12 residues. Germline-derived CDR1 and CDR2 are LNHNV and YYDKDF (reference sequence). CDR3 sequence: CATSTGWNTQYF. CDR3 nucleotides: TGTGCCACCAGCACCGGGTGGAATACGCAGTATTTT. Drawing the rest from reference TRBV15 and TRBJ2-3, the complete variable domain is DAMVIQNPRYQVTQFGKPVTLSCSQTLNHNVMYWYQQKSSQAPKLLFHYYDKDFNNEADTPDNFQSRRPNTSFCFLDIRSPGLGDTAMYLCATSTGWNTQYFGPGTRLTVL.

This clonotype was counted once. The chain's CDR3 is CASRGRRQGTDTQYF. CDR3 nucleotides: TGTGCCAGTAGAGGGAGACGACAGGGCACAGATACGCAGTATTTT. The V call is TRBV19, the J call TRBJ2-3; possibly TRBD1 for D (6 bases). Germline-derived CDR1 and CDR2 are LNHDA and SQIVND (reference sequence). Between the trimmed V and J ends, which lost 6 bases and 1 base, there was a span of 14 bases. There are 15 residues in the CDR3.

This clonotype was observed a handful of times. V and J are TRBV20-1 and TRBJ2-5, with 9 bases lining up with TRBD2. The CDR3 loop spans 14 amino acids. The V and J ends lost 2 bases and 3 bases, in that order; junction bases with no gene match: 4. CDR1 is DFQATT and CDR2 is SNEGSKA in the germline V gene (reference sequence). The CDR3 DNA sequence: TGCAGTGCTAGAAAGGCTAGCGGGGAAGAGACCCAGTACTTC. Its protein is CSARKASGEETQYF.

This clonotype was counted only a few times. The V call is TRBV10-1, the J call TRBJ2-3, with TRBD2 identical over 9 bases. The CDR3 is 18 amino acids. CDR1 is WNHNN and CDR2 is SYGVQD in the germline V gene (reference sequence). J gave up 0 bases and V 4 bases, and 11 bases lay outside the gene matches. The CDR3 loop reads CASSGGLAGIASTDTQYF. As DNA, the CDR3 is TGCGCCAGCAGTGGTGGGCTAGCGGGGATTGCTAGCACAGATACGCAGTATTTT.

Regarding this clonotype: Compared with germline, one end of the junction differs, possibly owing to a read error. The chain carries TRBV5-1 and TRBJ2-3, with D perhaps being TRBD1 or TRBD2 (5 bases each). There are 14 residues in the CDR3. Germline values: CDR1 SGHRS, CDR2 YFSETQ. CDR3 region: CASSLGRGTGTQYF. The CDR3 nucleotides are TGCGCCAGCAGCTTGGGCCGGGGAACAGGTACGCAGTATTTT.

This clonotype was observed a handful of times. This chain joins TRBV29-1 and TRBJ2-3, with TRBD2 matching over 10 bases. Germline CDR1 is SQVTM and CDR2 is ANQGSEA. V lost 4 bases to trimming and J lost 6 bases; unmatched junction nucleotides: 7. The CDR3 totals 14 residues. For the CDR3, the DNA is TGCAGCGTTGGGGTAGCGGGGGGAAGGGATACGCAGTATTTT. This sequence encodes CSVGVAGGRDTQYF.

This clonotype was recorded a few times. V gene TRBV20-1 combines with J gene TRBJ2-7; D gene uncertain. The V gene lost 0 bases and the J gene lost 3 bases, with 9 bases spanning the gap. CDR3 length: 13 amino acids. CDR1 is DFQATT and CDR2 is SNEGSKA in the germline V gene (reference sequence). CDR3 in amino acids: CSARDRRHYEQYV. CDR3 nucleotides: TGCAGTGCTAGAGACAGGCGACACTACGAGCAGTACGTC.

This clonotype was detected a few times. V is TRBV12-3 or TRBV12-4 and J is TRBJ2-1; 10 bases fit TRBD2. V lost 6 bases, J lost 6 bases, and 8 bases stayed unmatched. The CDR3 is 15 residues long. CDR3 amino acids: CASSPIAGGANEQFF. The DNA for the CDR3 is TGTGCCAGCAGCCCCATAGCGGGGGGAGCCAATGAGCAGTTCTTC.

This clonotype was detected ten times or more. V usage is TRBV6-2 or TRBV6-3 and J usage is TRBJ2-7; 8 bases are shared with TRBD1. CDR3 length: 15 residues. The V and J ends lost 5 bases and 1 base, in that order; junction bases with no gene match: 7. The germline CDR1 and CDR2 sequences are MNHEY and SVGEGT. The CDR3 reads CASSVTGTGSYEQYF. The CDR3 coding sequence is TGTGCCAGCAGTGTGACCGGGACAGGTTCCTACGAGCAGTACTTC.

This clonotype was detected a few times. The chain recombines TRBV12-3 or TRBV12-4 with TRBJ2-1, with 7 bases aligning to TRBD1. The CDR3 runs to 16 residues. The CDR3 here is CVSKGVTGTAYNEQFF. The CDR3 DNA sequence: TGTGTTTCTAAGGGCGTCACAGGGACAGCGTACAATGAGCAGTTCTTC.

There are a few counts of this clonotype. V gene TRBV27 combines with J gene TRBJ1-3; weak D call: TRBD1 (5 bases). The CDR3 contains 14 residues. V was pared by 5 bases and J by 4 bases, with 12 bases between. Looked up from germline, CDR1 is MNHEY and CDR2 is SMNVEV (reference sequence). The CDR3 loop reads CASSQERQGNTIYF. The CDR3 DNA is TGTGCCAGCAGTCAAGAAAGACAGGGAAACACCATATATTTT.

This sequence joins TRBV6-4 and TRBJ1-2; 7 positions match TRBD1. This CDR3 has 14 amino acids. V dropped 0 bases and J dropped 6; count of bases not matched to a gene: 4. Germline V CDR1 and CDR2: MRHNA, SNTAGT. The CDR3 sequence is CASSDSEGADGYTF. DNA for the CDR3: TGTGCCAGCAGTGACTCCGAGGGGGCGGATGGCTACACCTTC.

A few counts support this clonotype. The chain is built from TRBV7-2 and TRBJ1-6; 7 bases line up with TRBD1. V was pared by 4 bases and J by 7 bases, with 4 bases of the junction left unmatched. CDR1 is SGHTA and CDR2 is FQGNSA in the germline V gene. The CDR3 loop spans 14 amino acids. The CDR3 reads CASSSGQANSPLHF. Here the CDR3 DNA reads TGTGCCAGCAGCTCTGGACAGGCCAATTCACCCCTCCACTTT.

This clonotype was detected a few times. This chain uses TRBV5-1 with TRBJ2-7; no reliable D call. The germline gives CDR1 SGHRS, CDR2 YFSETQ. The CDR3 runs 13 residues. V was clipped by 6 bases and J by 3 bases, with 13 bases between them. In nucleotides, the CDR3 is TGCGCCAGCATCAATATGGGGAACTACGAGCAGTACGTC. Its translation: CASINMGNYEQYV.

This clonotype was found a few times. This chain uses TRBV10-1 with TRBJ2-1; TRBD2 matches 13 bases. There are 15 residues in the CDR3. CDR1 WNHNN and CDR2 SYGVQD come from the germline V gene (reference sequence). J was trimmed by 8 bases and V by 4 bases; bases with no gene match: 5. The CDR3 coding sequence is TGCGCCAGCAGTGGACTAGCGGGGGGTATCGATGAGCAGTTCTTC. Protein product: CASSGLAGGIDEQFF.

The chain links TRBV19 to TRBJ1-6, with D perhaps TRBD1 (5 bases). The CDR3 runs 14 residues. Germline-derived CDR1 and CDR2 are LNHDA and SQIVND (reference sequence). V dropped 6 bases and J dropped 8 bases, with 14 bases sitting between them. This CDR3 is CASRWAPGDSPLHF. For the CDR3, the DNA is TGTGCCAGTAGATGGGCCCCGGGGGATTCACCCCTCCACTTT. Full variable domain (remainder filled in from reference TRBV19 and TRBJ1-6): DGGITQSPKYLFRKEGQNVTLSCEQNLNHDAMYWYRQDPGQGLRLIYYSQIVNDFQKGDIAEGYSVSREKKESFPLTVTSAQKNPTAFYLCASRWAPGDSPLHFGNGTRLTVT.

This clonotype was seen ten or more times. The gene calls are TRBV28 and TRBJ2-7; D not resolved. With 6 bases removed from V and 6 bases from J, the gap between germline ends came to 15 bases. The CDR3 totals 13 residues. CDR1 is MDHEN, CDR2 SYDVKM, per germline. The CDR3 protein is CASRIHLPSEQYF. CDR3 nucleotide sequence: TGTGCCAGCAGAATTCACCTCCCCTCCGAGCAGTACTTC.

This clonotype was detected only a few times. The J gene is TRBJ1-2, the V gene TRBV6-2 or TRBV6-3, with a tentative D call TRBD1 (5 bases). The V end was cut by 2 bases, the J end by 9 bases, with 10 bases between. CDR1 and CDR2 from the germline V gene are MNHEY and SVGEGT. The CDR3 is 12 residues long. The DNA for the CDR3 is TGTGCCAGCAGTTACGCAACAGGCCGCTACACCTTC. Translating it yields CASSYATGRYTF.

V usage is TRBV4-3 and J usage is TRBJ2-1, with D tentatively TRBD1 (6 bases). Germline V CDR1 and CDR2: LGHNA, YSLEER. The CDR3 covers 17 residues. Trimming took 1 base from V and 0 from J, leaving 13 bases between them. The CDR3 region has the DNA TGCGCCAGCAGCCAAGGAAGGGGGAGCTCCTCCTACAATGAGCAGTTCTTC. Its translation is CASSQGRGSSSYNEQFF.

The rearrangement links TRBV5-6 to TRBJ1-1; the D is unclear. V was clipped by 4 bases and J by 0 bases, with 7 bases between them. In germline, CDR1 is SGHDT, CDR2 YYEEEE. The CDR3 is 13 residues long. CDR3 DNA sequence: TGTGCCAGCAGCCACGTGATGAACACTGAAGCTTTCTTT. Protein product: CASSHVMNTEAFF.